The 26 T cell receptor beta chains listed next were all sequenced from one sample in a study of blood T cell repertoires in COVID-19. Produced via immunoSEQ multiplex PCR; TCRdb's table is partial and in-frame only. The sample consists of roughly 410,000 clones, about nine tenths of them appearing once. What was sequenced was peripheral blood. These receptors were obtained from a woman in her thirties or forties with COVID-19, enrolled during active disease.

The V call is TRBV5-1, the J call TRBJ2-1; 13 nucleotides align to TRBD2. After removal of 4 bases from V and 4 bases from J, the junction contained 5 bases not matched to a gene. CDR3 length equals 16 residues. CDR1 is SGHRS and CDR2 is YFSETQ in the germline V gene. The CDR3 loop reads CASSLGTSGTYNEQFF. DNA of the CDR3: TGCGCCAGCAGCCTCGGGACTAGCGGGACGTACAATGAGCAGTTCTTC. Using reference TRBV5-1 and TRBJ2-1 for the parts outside the CDR3, the full variable domain is KAGVTQTPRYLIKTRGQQVTLSCSPISGHRSVSWYQQTPGQGLQFLFEYFSETQRNKGNFPGRFSGRQFSNSRSEMNVSTLELGDSALYLCASSLGTSGTYNEQFFGPGTRLTVL.

The chain recombines TRBV6-6 with TRBJ2-7, with 9 nucleotides matching TRBD2. With 0 bases clipped from V and 3 bases from J, the junction kept 6 bases outside the gene matches. This CDR3 contains 16 residues. Germline CDR1 MNHNY, CDR2 SVGAGI (reference sequence). CDR3 protein: CASSYSGTSSFYEQYF. The CDR3 DNA is TGTGCCAGCAGTTACTCTGGGACTAGCTCCTTCTACGAGCAGTACTTC.

The J gene is TRBJ1-2, the V gene TRBV6-2 or TRBV6-3; no definite D call. V gave up 2 bases and J gave up 4 bases, with 8 bases separating them. The CDR3 sequence is 13 residues long. CDR1 and CDR2 (germline): MNHEY, SVGEGT. The CDR3 DNA follows: TGTGCCAGCAGTTACCGGCCGGGCTATGGCTACACCTTC. Translation: CASSYRPGYGYTF.

Note on this clone: The same CDR3 arises from other DNA sequences in this sample as well. The V gene is TRBV28, the J gene TRBJ1-5; maybe TRBD1 (5 bases). Germline CDR1 is MDHEN and CDR2 is SYDVKM. The CDR3 loop spans 14 amino acids. With 2 bases removed from V and 7 bases from J, the gap between germline ends came to 12 bases. CDR3 loop: CASSLRQGGQPQHF. The CDR3 DNA reads as TGTGCCAGCAGTTTAAGGCAGGGTGGGCAGCCCCAGCATTTT.

The chain employs TRBV19 and TRBJ2-1, with 11 nucleotides matching TRBD2. Germline V gives CDR1 LNHDA, CDR2 SQIVND (reference sequence). CDR3 length: 18 amino acids. Trimming at V came to 3 bases and at J to 5 bases, leaving 12 bases not matched to a gene. The CDR3 spells CASSMAWRLAGSDNEQFF. The CDR3 DNA is TGTGCCAGTAGTATGGCTTGGAGACTAGCGGGATCTGACAATGAGCAGTTCTTC.

The rearrangement joins TRBV18 to TRBJ2-5; no firm D call. Trimming removed 4 bases from V and 0 bases from J, with 24 bases in between. CDR1 is KGHSH and CDR2 is LQKENI in the germline V gene. CDR3 length equals 19 residues. The CDR3 nucleotides are TGTGCCAGCTCACGAGGATCCCGGAGATCTTTGATCGACCAAGAGACCCAGTACTTC. The encoded protein is CASSRGSRRSLIDQETQYF.

V is TRBV19 and J is TRBJ1-2; TRBD1 matches at 11 bases. Germline V gene data show CDR1 as LNHDA and CDR2 as SQIVND (reference sequence). The CDR3 has 16 residues. The V segment lost 0 bases and the J segment 7 bases; nucleotides outside the gene matches: 7. The CDR3: CASSIDGRTGGVGYTF. In DNA form, the CDR3 reads TGTGCCAGTAGTATAGATGGGAGGACAGGGGGCGTTGGCTACACCTTC.

In DNA form, the CDR3 reads TGTGCCAGCCGACCCCGAGGGACTGAAGCTTTCTTT. Protein sequence: CASRPRGTEAFF. This chain links TRBV19 with TRBJ1-1, with D uncertain. The V and J ends lost 9 bases and 5 bases respectively, with 13 bases between them. This CDR3 spans 12 amino acids. Germline CDR1 and CDR2: LNHDA and SQIVND (reference sequence).

The rearrangement joins TRBV5-1 to TRBJ1-1, with unresolved D. CDR1 is SGHRS and CDR2 is YFSETQ in the germline V gene. Trimming removed 3 bases at V and 2 bases at J, with 14 bases between. The CDR3 totals 15 residues. The CDR3 region is CASSYELGANTEAFF. The CDR3 bases are TGCGCCAGCAGCTACGAACTGGGAGCAAACACTGAAGCTTTCTTT.

V and J are TRBV5-1 and TRBJ2-1; D not resolved. V was pared by 0 bases and J by 6 bases, with 10 bases between. This CDR3 comprises 14 residues. Germline CDR1 and CDR2: SGHRS and YFSETQ. The DNA for the CDR3 is TGCGCCAGCAGCTTGGCCCCTCAACTCAATGAGCAGTTCTTC. Its translation: CASSLAPQLNEQFF. The full variable domain, in which reference TRBV5-1 and TRBJ2-1 provide the parts outside the CDR3, is KAGVTQTPRYLIKTRGQQVTLSCSPISGHRSVSWYQQTPGQGLQFLFEYFSETQRNKGNFPGRFSGRQFSNSRSEMNVSTLELGDSALYLCASSLAPQLNEQFFGPGTRLTVL.

The chain joins TRBV20-1 to TRBJ2-5; maybe TRBD2 (5 bases). Trimming took off 5 bases at V and 2 bases at J, with 6 bases between the two ends. The length of the CDR3 is 11 residues. Germline V gene sequence: CDR1 DFQATT, CDR2 SNEGSKA (reference sequence). CDR3 region: CSARGQETQYF. The CDR3 DNA follows: TGCAGTGCTCGGGGTCAAGAGACCCAGTACTTC.

The chain joins TRBV5-1 to TRBJ2-7; 12 bases match TRBD1. CDR3 length equals 16 residues. Losses at the gene ends were 0 bases for V and 7 bases for J; bases not matched to a gene: 8. Germline CDR1 is SGHRS and CDR2 is YFSETQ. DNA for the CDR3: TGCGCCAGCAGCTTGGGGGACAGGGGGCGCCCAGGGGAGCAGTACTTC. It specifies CASSLGDRGRPGEQYF.

A note on this clone: Within the sample, other DNA sequences also encode this same CDR3. This chain uses TRBV7-3 with TRBJ1-2; 9 bases line up with TRBD1. The CDR3 has 13 residues. The V and J ends lost 5 bases and 8 bases, in that order; junction bases with no gene match: 6. Germline lookup yields CDR1 SGHTA and CDR2 FQGTGA. CDR3 loop: CASSPGQGRGYTF. DNA of the CDR3: TGTGCCAGCAGCCCTGGACAGGGGAGGGGCTACACCTTC.

This sequence joins TRBV6-7 and TRBJ1-3; perhaps TRBD1 as D (5 bases). TRBV6-7 is an ORF, and what it does is uncertain. Trimming took off 5 bases at V and 0 bases at J, with 23 bases between the two ends. The CDR3 is 19 residues long. As DNA, the CDR3 is TGTGCCAGCAGTCCCTTTTCCGGGACGGGGGATTACTCTGGAAACACCATATATTTT. The encoded protein is CASSPFSGTGDYSGNTIYF.

The chain joins TRBV7-9 to TRBJ1-5; no clear D gene. With 1 base removed from V and 4 bases from J, the gap between germline ends came to 5 bases. This CDR3 is built from 13 residues. Germline V gives CDR1 SEHNR, CDR2 FQNEAQ (reference sequence). The CDR3 sequence is CASSLGQNQPQHF. The CDR3 DNA sequence: TGTGCCAGCAGCTTAGGGCAGAATCAGCCCCAGCATTTT.

This chain joins TRBV9 and TRBJ2-3, with unresolved D. This CDR3 has 17 residues. V was pared by 4 bases and J by 0 bases, with 18 bases between. CDR1 and CDR2 from the germline V gene are SGDLS and YYNGEE. The CDR3 sequence is CASSPTMTSPSTDTQYF. The DNA of the CDR3 is TGTGCCAGCAGCCCCACCATGACATCCCCTAGCACAGATACGCAGTATTTT.

The rearrangement joins TRBV15 to TRBJ2-1, with D possibly being TRBD2 (6 bases). The CDR3 loop spans 14 amino acids. CDR1 and CDR2 (germline): LNHNV, YYDKDF (reference sequence). Trimming took 5 bases from V and 6 from J, leaving 14 bases between them. The CDR3 nucleotides are TGTGCCACCAGCGTCGGAGGGCGAGGCAATGAGCAGTTCTTC. This gives the protein CATSVGGRGNEQFF.

The genes are TRBV6-5 and TRBJ1-1, with a possible D match to TRBD1 (6 bases). CDR3 length equals 13 residues. Germline assignment: CDR1 MNHEY and CDR2 SVGAGI. V lost 5 bases and J 7 bases, leaving 14 bases between the germline ends. CDR3 DNA sequence: TGTGCCAGCAGTAGACTTGACAGGCGTGAAGCTTTCTTT. Translation: CASSRLDRREAFF.

The chain links TRBV7-9 to TRBJ2-2; D is possibly TRBD1 (6 bases). Per germline, CDR1 SEHNR and CDR2 FQNEAQ (reference sequence). V was pared by 5 bases and J by 5 bases, with 18 bases between. CDR3 length: 16 amino acids. CDR3 in DNA: TGTGCCAGCAGCCCCTATACAGGGAGTCTAACCGGGGAGCTGTTTTTT. This sequence encodes CASSPYTGSLTGELFF.

The chain joins TRBV6-2 or TRBV6-3 to TRBJ2-7, with 11 positions matching TRBD1. CDR3 size: 16 residues. With 4 bases clipped from V and 3 bases from J, the junction kept 8 bases outside the gene matches. Germline V gives CDR1 MNHEY, CDR2 SVGEGT. The CDR3: CASSSYYGTGGYEQYF. Written as DNA, the CDR3 is TGTGCCAGCAGTTCATACTACGGGACAGGGGGCTACGAGCAGTACTTC.

J is TRBJ2-7 and V is TRBV7-9; D might be TRBD2 (7 bases). In germline, CDR1 is SEHNR, CDR2 FQNEAQ (reference sequence). The V end was cut by 5 bases, the J end by 7 bases, with 21 bases between. This CDR3 comprises 15 residues. The chain's CDR3 is CASSNRRGHSGEQYF. The CDR3 nucleotides are TGTGCCAGCAGCAATAGGCGGGGGCACTCGGGGGAGCAGTACTTC.

This clone came up once. The rearrangement joins TRBV5-1 to TRBJ1-4, with D possibly TRBD1 on 5 matching bases. From germline, CDR1 is SGHRS and CDR2 YFSETQ. The CDR3 length is 13 residues. Trimming removed 1 base at V and 6 bases at J, with 7 bases between. The CDR3 is CASSLWGDEKLFF. The CDR3 nucleotides read TGCGCCAGCAGCTTGTGGGGGGATGAAAAACTGTTTTTT.

As regards this clone: This CDR3 is also generated by other DNA sequences in the sample. The chain joins TRBV12-3 or TRBV12-4 to TRBJ1-2; D unresolved. The CDR3 contains 11 residues. Trimming took off 2 bases at V and 8 bases at J, with 6 bases between the two ends. The CDR3: CASSLSLGYTF. DNA of the CDR3: TGTGCCAGCAGTTTAAGCTTAGGCTACACCTTC.

This clone was recorded a few times. The chain has TRBV7-8 and TRBJ1-3; 8 positions agree with TRBD1. Germline trimming cut 2 bases from V and 0 bases from J; bases unmatched to any gene: 6. Germline lookup yields CDR1 SGHVS and CDR2 FQNEAQ. CDR3 length: 17 amino acids. The chain's CDR3 is CASSLKRQGFSGNTIYF. The CDR3 coding sequence is TGTGCCAGCAGCTTAAAAAGACAGGGGTTCTCTGGAAACACCATATATTTT.

The rearrangement links TRBV12-3 or TRBV12-4 to TRBJ2-5, with D unresolved. This CDR3 comprises 12 residues. V was pared by 6 bases and J by 4 bases, with 9 bases between. The CDR3 loop reads CASSPGGETQYF. In nucleotides, the CDR3 is TGTGCCAGCAGCCCCGGCGGAGAGACCCAGTACTTC.

The chain uses TRBV27 and TRBJ2-3; tentatively, D is TRBD2 (5 bases). Per the germline V gene, CDR1 is MNHEY and CDR2 is SMNVEV (reference sequence). The CDR3 totals 17 residues. The ends were cut back, 6 bases at V and 5 bases at J, with 24 bases in the middle. This chain's CDR3 is CASRLIPPGIGGDTQYF. For the CDR3, the DNA is TGTGCCAGCAGACTCATACCTCCGGGAATTGGAGGAGATACGCAGTATTTT.